Reported below is one TCR beta chain. These data come from a study of blood T cell repertoires in COVID-19. Study as a whole: The origin of the acute and convalescent COVID-19 samples was the United States, Italy and Spain.

CDR3 size: 14 residues. The germline V gene has CDR1 SGHKS and CDR2 YYEKEE (reference sequence). The V and J ends lost 0 bases and 3 bases respectively, with 7 bases between them. TCRdb's copy holds only in-frame clones and misses some; the assay was immunoSEQ multiplex PCR. The sample records about 89,000 clones, about 77% being singletons. The sample taken for sequencing was peripheral blood. The chain joins TRBV5-5 to TRBJ1-5; D unclear. The sequence derives from a man in his 70s with COVID-19, enrolled during active disease. Here the CDR3 DNA reads TGTGCCAGCAGCTTGGGAGGGTTCAATCAGCCCCAGCATTTT. Translating it yields CASSLGGFNQPQHF.